This T cell receptor (beta chain) comes out of a study of blood T cell repertoires in COVID-19. This clone appeared a few times. Clones were sequenced by immunoSEQ multiplex PCR, and TCRdb holds only the in-frame ones, with some missing. This table has roughly 350,000 clones, around 86% appearing once. J gave up 7 bases and V 5 bases, and 13 bases lay outside the gene matches. The CDR3 length is 15 residues. Germline V gene data show CDR1 as SGHAT and CDR2 as FQNNGV. The V gene is TRBV11-2, the J gene TRBJ1-1, with 7 nucleotides matching TRBD1. The clonotype was recovered from a woman between 45 and 60 years old with COVID-19, enrolled during active disease. Material for sequencing was peripheral blood. This CDR3 reads CASSTRQGGDREAFF. DNA for the CDR3: TGTGCCAGCAGCACCCGACAGGGCGGTGATCGTGAAGCTTTCTTT.